The sequence of this T cell receptor (beta chain) was determined in a study of cytomegalovirus exposure and HLA in healthy donors. Comments on this clone: Its target is not known.

Germline assignment: CDR1 GTSNPN and CDR2 SVGIG (reference sequence). The CDR3 runs 14 residues. J was trimmed by 6 bases and V by 5 bases; bases with no gene match: 2. General study results and limits: TCR beta chains associated with HLA were, in a later analysis, more clonally expanded than equally common others. Rarity marked most TCR sequences, yet some public TCRs occurred in many donors. DRB1 showed the most TCR associations and HLA-C the fewest in a later analysis, as rates varied by HLA locus.

Donors were ostensibly healthy at sampling, although undocumented immune exposures were probable. With 60 Vbeta and 13 Jbeta primers, the PCR was carried out. Profiled with immunoSEQ multiplex PCR; TCRdb holds only in-frame clones, not every one. The table shows around 150,000 clones, with 77% occurring only once. The chain has TRBV30 and TRBJ2-2; TRBD2 aligns across 14 bases. The sample was PBMCs. The sequence was obtained from a man aged 25-45 years in good health and CMV-seronegative. The CDR3 DNA reads as TGTGCCTGGGGACTAGCGGGAGGTTCCGGGGAGCTGTTTTTT. This codes for CAWGLAGGSGELFF.